The 19 T cell receptor beta chains reported below all come from one sample, sequenced in a study of T-cell memory formation after mild COVID-19. TCRdb ran MiXCR on the 5' RACE reads and lists one entry per CDR3 protein. The sample consists of around 340,000 distinct CDR3 sequences, 15% to 20% of them appearing once. Sequencing was done on a sample of PBMCs or a T cell subset sorted from them (not recorded which). Receptors were obtained from a man aged 18 to 30 who had mild COVID-19 (a few samples of this study predate the infection). Cell type and time point are not known.

The chain links TRBV9 to TRBJ1-5; TRBD1 is a possible D gene (6 bases). This CDR3 is built from 13 residues. The V gene lost 2 bases and the J gene lost 6 bases, with 9 bases spanning the gap. Germline CDR1 and CDR2: SGDLS and YYNGEE. The CDR3 spells CASSVGGLQPQHF. The CDR3 DNA reads TGTGCCAGCAGCGTTGGGGGGCTTCAGCCCCAGCATTTT. The complete variable domain, with remaining parts taken from reference TRBV9 and TRBJ1-5, reads DSGVTQTPKHLITATGQRVTLRCSPRSGDLSVYWYQQSLDQGLQFLIQYYNGEERAKGNILERFSAQQFPDLHSELNLSSLELGDSALYFCASSVGGLQPQHFGDGTRLSIL.

The chain has TRBV4-3 and TRBJ2-3; 9 positions agree with TRBD1. This CDR3 is built from 14 residues. With V trimmed by 3 bases and J by 5 bases, 3 bases remained unmatched. CDR1 is LGHNA and CDR2 is YSLEER in the germline V gene. The CDR3: CASSHGQGLDTQYF. The CDR3, as DNA: TGCGCCAGCAGCCACGGACAGGGGTTAGATACGCAGTATTTT.

The rearrangement joins TRBV4-3 to TRBJ2-1, with 8 bases fitting TRBD1. This CDR3 comprises 14 residues. The germline V gene encodes CDR1 LGHNA and CDR2 YSLEER. J was trimmed by 8 bases and V by 1 base; bases with no gene match: 4. The CDR3 sequence is CASSQGTGRYEQFF. CDR3 sequence (DNA): TGCGCCAGCAGCCAAGGGACAGGGCGCTATGAGCAGTTCTTC.

The chain uses TRBV5-1 and TRBJ1-6, with a possible D match to TRBD1 (6 bases). CDR1 and CDR2 (germline): SGHRS, YFSETQ. Between the trimmed V and J ends, which lost 2 bases and 8 bases, there was a span of 11 bases. The length of the CDR3 is 14 residues. This CDR3 is CASSLTGKDSPLHF. The CDR3 bases are TGCGCCAGCAGCTTAACAGGGAAAGATTCACCCCTCCACTTT.

The chain couples TRBV12-3 or TRBV12-4 to TRBJ2-5, with TRBD2 as a possible D gene (6 bases). This CDR3 is 14 amino acids long. Trimming stripped 6 bases from V and 4 bases from J, with 15 bases between. The CDR3 DNA follows: TGTGCCAGCAGCCGAACGGGAGTTCGAGAGACCCAGTACTTC. The encoded protein is CASSRTGVRETQYF.

The chain has TRBV20-1 and TRBJ2-6; no definite D call. V was cut by 1 base and J by 0 bases, with 7 bases left in between. The CDR3 has 15 amino acids. Germline V lookup: CDR1 DFQATT, CDR2 SNEGSKA (reference sequence). The CDR3 nucleotides are TGCAGTGCTAGAGGGACGTACTCTGGGGCCAACGTCCTGACTTTC. Its translation is CSARGTYSGANVLTF.

This clonotype was counted only a few times. The chain links TRBV12-3 or TRBV12-4 to TRBJ2-5; the D gene is possibly TRBD1 (5 bases). This CDR3 region has 13 residues. The germline V and J ends were trimmed by 3 bases and 5 bases, with 10 bases remaining between them. CDR3 region: CASSFGARETQYF. The DNA for the CDR3 is TGTGCCAGCAGTTTTGGGGCTCGGGAGACCCAGTACTTC.

This rearrangement joins TRBV7-3 to TRBJ2-3; D is ambiguous. Germline V gives CDR1 SGHTA, CDR2 FQGTGA. V gave up 5 bases and J gave up 0 bases, with 9 bases separating them. The CDR3 loop spans 14 amino acids. In DNA, the CDR3 is TGTGCCAGCAGCCCTTCGATGAGCACAGATACGCAGTATTTT. As protein: CASSPSMSTDTQYF.

This sequence joins TRBV4-3 and TRBJ2-3, with TRBD2 matching 8 bases. The CDR3 covers 16 residues. Germline V gives CDR1 LGHNA, CDR2 YSLEER. J lost 8 bases, V lost 4 bases, and 14 bases had no gene match. The CDR3 spells CASSPTSPGGASTQYF. The CDR3 DNA reads as TGCGCCAGCAGCCCCACTTCTCCCGGGGGGGCGAGTACGCAGTATTTT.

The V call is TRBV5-5, the J call TRBJ2-7; D is tentatively TRBD1 or TRBD2 (7 bases each). Trimming took off 3 bases at V and 4 bases at J, with 14 bases between the two ends. Germline assignment: CDR1 SGHKS and CDR2 YYEKEE (reference sequence). This CDR3 region has 14 residues. DNA of the CDR3: TGTGCCAGCAGCTCCAGGGGGGGGAATTACGAGCAGTACTTC. It encodes CASSSRGGNYEQYF.

This chain connects TRBV5-1 to TRBJ2-5, with D unresolved. Germline assignment: CDR1 SGHRS and CDR2 YFSETQ. Deletions cut 7 bases from V and 3 bases from J, with 10 bases between. CDR3 size: 12 residues. DNA of the CDR3: TGCGCCAGCTACGGTTCCAAAGAGACCCAGTACTTC. It specifies CASYGSKETQYF.

This clonotype showed up many times. The chain has TRBV12-3 or TRBV12-4 and TRBJ2-5, with D possibly being TRBD2 (6 bases). The CDR3 is 13 amino acids. Trimming pared 6 bases from V and 7 bases from J, leaving 15 bases between. The CDR3: CASSRDFTGTQYF. The CDR3 DNA follows: TGTGCCAGCAGCCGGGACTTTACTGGGACCCAGTACTTC.

This clonotype was detected only a few times. The chain has TRBV7-3 and TRBJ2-2; D call uncertain. CDR3 length: 15 residues. In germline, CDR1 is SGHTA, CDR2 FQGTGA. Deletions cut 3 bases from V and 0 bases from J, with 8 bases between. The CDR3 reads CASSLVGPNTGELFF. CDR3 DNA sequence: TGTGCCAGCAGCTTGGTAGGGCCGAACACCGGGGAGCTGTTTTTT.

This clonotype was seen at least ten times. The chain carries TRBV7-7 and TRBJ2-1, with D possibly being TRBD2 (5 bases). The germline V and J ends were trimmed by 8 bases and 4 bases, with 12 bases remaining between them. This CDR3 region has 13 residues. CDR1 SSHAT and CDR2 FNYEAQ come from the germline V gene (reference sequence). The CDR3 nucleotides read TGTGCCAGCGGGCTAGCCGCTTACAATGAGCAGTTCTTC. Its translation: CASGLAAYNEQFF.

There are a few counts of this clonotype. V gene TRBV29-1 combines with J gene TRBJ2-3, with D perhaps assigned TRBD1 or TRBD2 (5 bases each). Trimming took off 3 bases at V and 0 bases at J, with 7 bases between the two ends. The CDR3 has 13 residues. CDR1 is SQVTM and CDR2 is ANQGSEA in the germline V gene. Here the CDR3 reads CSVDGGSTDTQYF. Here the CDR3 DNA reads TGCAGCGTTGATGGGGGTAGCACAGATACGCAGTATTTT.

This clonotype was counted between two and nine times. CDR3 sequence: CASGLIFTDTQYF. The CDR3 DNA sequence: TGTGCCAGTGGGCTTATATTTACAGATACGCAGTATTTT. This chain joins TRBV19 and TRBJ2-3; no reliable D call. There are 13 residues in the CDR3. V lost 8 bases and J lost 3, with 12 bases in between. Germline V CDR1 and CDR2: LNHDA, SQIVND (reference sequence). The full variable domain, its missing parts supplied by reference TRBV19 and TRBJ2-3, is DGGITQSPKYLFRKEGQNVTLSCEQNLNHDAMYWYRQDPGQGLRLIYYSQIVNDFQKGDIAEGYSVSREKKESFPLTVTSAQKNPTAFYLCASGLIFTDTQYFGPGTRLTVL.

The chain is built from TRBV3-1 and TRBJ2-5, with D possibly matching TRBD2 (6 bases). In germline, CDR1 is LGHDT, CDR2 YNNKEL (reference sequence). This CDR3 has 16 amino acids. The V end lost 3 bases, the J end lost 5 bases, and 19 bases lay between the germline ends. CDR3 region: CASSQALRGIGETQYF. CDR3 sequence (DNA): TGTGCCAGCAGCCAGGCCCTTCGGGGGATCGGGGAGACCCAGTACTTC.

This clonotype has more than one count but fewer than ten. The chain uses TRBV6-5 and TRBJ2-7, with D unclear. Germline V gene lookup returns CDR1 MNHEY and CDR2 SVGAGI. This CDR3 has 13 amino acids. Trimming took off 5 bases at V and 6 bases at J, with 14 bases between the two ends. CDR3 in DNA: TGTGCCAGCAGTCCGCGGATTGAAGCCGAGCAGTACGTC. Encoded protein: CASSPRIEAEQYV.

The rearrangement links TRBV5-1 to TRBJ2-4; 8 bases match TRBD2. The CDR3 extends over 17 amino acids. The V segment lost 5 bases and the J segment 2 bases; nucleotides outside the gene matches: 12. Germline assignment: CDR1 SGHRS and CDR2 YFSETQ. The CDR3 here is CASSSGLASDPKNIQYF. In DNA form, the CDR3 reads TGCGCCAGCAGTTCAGGACTAGCATCGGACCCCAAAAACATTCAGTACTTC.